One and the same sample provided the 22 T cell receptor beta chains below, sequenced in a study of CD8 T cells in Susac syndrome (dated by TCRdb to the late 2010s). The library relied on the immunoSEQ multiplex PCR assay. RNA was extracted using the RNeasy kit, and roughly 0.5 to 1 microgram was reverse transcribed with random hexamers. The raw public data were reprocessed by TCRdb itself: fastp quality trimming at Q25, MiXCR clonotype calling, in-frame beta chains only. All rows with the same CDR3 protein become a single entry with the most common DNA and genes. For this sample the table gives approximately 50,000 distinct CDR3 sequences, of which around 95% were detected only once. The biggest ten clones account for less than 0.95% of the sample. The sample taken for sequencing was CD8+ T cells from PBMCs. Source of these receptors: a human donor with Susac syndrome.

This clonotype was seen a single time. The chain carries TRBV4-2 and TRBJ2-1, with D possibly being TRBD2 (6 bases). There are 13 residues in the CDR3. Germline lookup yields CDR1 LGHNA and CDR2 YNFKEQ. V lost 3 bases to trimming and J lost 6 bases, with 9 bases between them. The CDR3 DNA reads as TGTGCCAGCAGCCAGGGACTTAGCAATGAGCAGTTCTTC. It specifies CASSQGLSNEQFF.

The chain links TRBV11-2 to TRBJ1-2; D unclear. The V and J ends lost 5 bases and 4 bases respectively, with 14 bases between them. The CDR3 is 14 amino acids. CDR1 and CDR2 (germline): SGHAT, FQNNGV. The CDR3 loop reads CASSPEEFIYGYTF. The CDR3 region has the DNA TGTGCCAGCAGCCCGGAAGAGTTTATCTATGGCTACACCTTC.

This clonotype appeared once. The CDR3 nucleotides are TGCAGCGTTGTAGCCAGCAGCTTTCACTATGGCTACACCTTC. Its translation is CSVVASSFHYGYTF. The chain is built from TRBV29-1 and TRBJ1-2; D gene unclear. CDR1 and CDR2 (germline): SQVTM, ANQGSEA. This CDR3 is 14 amino acids long. Deletions cut 4 bases from V and 3 bases from J, with 15 bases between.

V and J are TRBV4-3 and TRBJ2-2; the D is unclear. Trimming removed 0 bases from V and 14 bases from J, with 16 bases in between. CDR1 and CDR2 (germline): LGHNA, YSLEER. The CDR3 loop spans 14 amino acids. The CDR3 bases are TGCGCCAGCAGCCAAGAATTAATGGCCCCCAATCTGTTTTTT. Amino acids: CASSQELMAPNLFF.

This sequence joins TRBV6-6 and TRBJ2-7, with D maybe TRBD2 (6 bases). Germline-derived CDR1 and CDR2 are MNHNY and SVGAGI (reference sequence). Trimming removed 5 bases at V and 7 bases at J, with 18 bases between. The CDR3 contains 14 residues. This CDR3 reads CASSQSGFEREQYF. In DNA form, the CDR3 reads TGTGCCAGCAGTCAGAGCGGGTTCGAGCGGGAGCAGTACTTC.

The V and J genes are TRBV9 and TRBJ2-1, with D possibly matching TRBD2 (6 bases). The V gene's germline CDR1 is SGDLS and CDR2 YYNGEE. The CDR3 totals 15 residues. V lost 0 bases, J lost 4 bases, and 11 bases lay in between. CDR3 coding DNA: TGTGCCAGCAGCGTAGAGGAGGGGTCTTACAATGAGCAGTTCTTC. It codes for CASSVEEGSYNEQFF.

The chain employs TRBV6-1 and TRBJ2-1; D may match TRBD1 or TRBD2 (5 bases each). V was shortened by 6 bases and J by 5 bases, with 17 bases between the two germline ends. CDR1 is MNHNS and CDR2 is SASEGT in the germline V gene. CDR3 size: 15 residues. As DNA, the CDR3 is TGTGCCAGCAGGGAGGAGTGGTGGGGACACAATGAGCAGTTCTTC. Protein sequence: CASREEWWGHNEQFF.

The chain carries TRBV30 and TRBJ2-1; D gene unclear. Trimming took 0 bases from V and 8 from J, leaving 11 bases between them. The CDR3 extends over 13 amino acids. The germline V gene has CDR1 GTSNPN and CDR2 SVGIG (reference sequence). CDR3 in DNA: TGTGCCTGGAGTGTAGGGTCCCTTGATGAGCAGTTCTTC. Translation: CAWSVGSLDEQFF.

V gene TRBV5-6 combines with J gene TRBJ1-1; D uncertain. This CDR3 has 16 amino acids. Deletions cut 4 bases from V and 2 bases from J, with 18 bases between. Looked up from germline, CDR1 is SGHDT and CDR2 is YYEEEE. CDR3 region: CASSPLTWTLNTEAFF. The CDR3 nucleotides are TGTGCCAGCAGCCCATTGACGTGGACGCTAAACACTGAAGCTTTCTTT.

CDR3 in amino acids: CATSRDRRGWETQYF. DNA of the CDR3: TGTGCCACCAGCAGAGATAGGAGGGGCTGGGAGACCCAGTACTTC. The V call is TRBV15, the J call TRBJ2-5; D may be TRBD2 (6 bases). Trimming pared 0 bases from V and 5 bases from J, leaving 13 bases between. Germline CDR1 is LNHNV and CDR2 is YYDKDF (reference sequence). The CDR3 is 15 amino acids.

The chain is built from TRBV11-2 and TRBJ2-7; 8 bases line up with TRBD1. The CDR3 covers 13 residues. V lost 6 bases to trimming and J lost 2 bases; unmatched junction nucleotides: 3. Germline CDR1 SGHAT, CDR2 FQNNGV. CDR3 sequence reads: CASRGTGAYEQYF. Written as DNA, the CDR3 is TGTGCCAGCAGGGGGACAGGCGCCTACGAGCAGTACTTC.

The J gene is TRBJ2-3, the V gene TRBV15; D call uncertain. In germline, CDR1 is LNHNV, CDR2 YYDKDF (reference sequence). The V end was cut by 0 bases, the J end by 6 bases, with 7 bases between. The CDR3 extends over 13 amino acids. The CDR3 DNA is TGTGCCACCAGCAGAGATGATCATGATACGCAGTATTTT. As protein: CATSRDDHDTQYF. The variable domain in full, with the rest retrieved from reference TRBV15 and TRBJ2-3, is DAMVIQNPRYQVTQFGKPVTLSCSQTLNHNVMYWYQQKSSQAPKLLFHYYDKDFNNEADTPDNFQSRRPNTSFCFLDIRSPGLGDTAMYLCATSRDDHDTQYFGPGTRLTVL.

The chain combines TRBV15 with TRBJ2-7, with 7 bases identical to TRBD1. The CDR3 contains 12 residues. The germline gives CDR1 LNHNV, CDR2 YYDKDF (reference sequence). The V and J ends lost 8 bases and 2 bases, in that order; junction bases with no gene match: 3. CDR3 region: CATAGTAYEQYF. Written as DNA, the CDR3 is TGTGCCACCGCCGGGACAGCCTACGAGCAGTACTTC.

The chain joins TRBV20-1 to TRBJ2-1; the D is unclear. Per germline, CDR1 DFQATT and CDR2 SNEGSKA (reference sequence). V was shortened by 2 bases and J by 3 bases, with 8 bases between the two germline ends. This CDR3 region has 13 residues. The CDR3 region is CSARLFNYNEQFF. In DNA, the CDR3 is TGCAGTGCTAGACTTTTTAACTACAATGAGCAGTTCTTC.

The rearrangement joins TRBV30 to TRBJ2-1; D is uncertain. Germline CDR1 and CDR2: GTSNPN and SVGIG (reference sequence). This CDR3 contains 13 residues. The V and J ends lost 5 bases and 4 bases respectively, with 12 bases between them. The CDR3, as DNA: TGTGCCTGGGGGCTGGACGGATACAATGAGCAGTTCTTC. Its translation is CAWGLDGYNEQFF.

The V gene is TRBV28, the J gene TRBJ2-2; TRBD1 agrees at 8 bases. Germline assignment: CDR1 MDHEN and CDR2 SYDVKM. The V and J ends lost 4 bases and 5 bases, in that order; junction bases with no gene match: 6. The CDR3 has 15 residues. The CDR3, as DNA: TGTGCCAGCAGTTCCTTGGACAGGGCTACCGGGGAGCTGTTTTTT. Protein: CASSSLDRATGELFF.

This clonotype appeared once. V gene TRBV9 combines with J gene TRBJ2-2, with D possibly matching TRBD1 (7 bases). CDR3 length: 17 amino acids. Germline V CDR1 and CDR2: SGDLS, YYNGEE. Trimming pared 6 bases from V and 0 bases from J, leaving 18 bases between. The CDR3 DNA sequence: TGTGCCAGCACCGAAAACGGAGGGGGCGCGAACACCGGGGAGCTGTTTTTT. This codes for CASTENGGGANTGELFF.

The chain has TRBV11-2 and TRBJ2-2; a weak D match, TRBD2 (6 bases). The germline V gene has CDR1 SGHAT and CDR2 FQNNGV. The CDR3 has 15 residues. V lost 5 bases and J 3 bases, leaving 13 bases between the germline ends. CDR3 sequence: CASSPGRGYTGELFF. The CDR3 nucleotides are TGTGCCAGCAGCCCCGGGCGGGGTTACACCGGGGAGCTGTTTTTT. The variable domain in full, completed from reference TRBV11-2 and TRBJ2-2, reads EAGVAQSPRYKIIEKRQSVAFWCNPISGHATLYWYQQILGQGPKLLIQFQNNGVVDDSQLPKDRFSAERLKGVDSTLKIQPAKLEDSAVYLCASSPGRGYTGELFFGEGSRLTVL.

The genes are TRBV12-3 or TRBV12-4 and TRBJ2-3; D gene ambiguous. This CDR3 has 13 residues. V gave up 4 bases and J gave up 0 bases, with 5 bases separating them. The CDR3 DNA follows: TGTGCCAGCAGTTCTGCTAGCACAGATACGCAGTATTTT. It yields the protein CASSSASTDTQYF.

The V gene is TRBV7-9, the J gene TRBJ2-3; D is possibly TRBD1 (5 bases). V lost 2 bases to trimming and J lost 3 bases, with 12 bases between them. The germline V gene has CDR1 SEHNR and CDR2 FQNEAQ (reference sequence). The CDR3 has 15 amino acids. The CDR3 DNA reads TGTGCCAGCAGCTTACCTAGGACAAGGACAGATACGCAGTATTTT. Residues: CASSLPRTRTDTQYF. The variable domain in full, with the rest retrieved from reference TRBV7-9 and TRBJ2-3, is DTGVSQNPRHKITKRGQNVTFRCDPISEHNRLYWYRQTLGQGPEFLTYFQNEAQLEKSRLLSDRFSAERPKGSFSTLEIQRTEQGDSAMYLCASSLPRTRTDTQYFGPGTRLTVL.

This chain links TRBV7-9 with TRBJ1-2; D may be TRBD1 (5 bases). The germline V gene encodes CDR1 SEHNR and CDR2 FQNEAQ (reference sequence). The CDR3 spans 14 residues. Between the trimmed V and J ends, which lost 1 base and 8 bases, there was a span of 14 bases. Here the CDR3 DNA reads TGTGCCAGCAGCTTAGTTACAGGTCCCTTGGGCTACACCTTC. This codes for CASSLVTGPLGYTF.

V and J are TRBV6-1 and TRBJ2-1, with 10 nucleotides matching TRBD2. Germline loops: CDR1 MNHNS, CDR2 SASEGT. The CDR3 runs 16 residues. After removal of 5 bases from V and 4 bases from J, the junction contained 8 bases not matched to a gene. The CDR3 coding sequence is TGTGCCAGCAGTCCCATCTTAGCGGGGGGATACAATGAGCAGTTCTTC. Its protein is CASSPILAGGYNEQFF.